The sequence of this T cell receptor beta chain was determined in a study of shared clonotypes between healthy human individuals. TCRdb's copy holds only in-frame clones and misses some; the assay was immunoSEQ multiplex PCR. The sample comprises 400,000 to 500,000 clones, 79% of which are singletons, and about an eighth rests with the top ten. The sequenced sample consisted of PBMCs. This receptor was obtained from a woman aged 40-49 years in good health. Some clones in this sample may be carry-over from other donors' samples.

In nucleotides, the CDR3 is TGTGCCAGCAGTTTATCCCAGTTGCGGCGCTCTGGAAACACCATATATTTT. Its translation is CASSLSQLRRSGNTIYF. The rearrangement joins TRBV28 to TRBJ1-3, with D unresolved. In germline, CDR1 is MDHEN, CDR2 SYDVKM. The CDR3 covers 17 residues. The V and J ends lost 1 base and 0 bases respectively, with 13 bases between them.